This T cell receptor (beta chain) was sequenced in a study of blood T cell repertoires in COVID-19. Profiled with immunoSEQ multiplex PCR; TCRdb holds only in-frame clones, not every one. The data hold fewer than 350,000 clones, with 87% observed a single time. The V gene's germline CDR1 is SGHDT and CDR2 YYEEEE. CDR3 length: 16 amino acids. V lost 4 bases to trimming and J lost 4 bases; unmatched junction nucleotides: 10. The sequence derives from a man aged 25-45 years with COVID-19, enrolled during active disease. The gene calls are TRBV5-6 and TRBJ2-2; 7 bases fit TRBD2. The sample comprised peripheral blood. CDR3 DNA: TGTGCCAGCAGCCCGAACTGGGGGGGTGGCACCGGGGAGCTGTTTTTT. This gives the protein CASSPNWGGGTGELFF.